This entry lists 31 T cell receptor beta chains sequenced from one sample in a study of early stage breast cancer tumors. The protocol was immunoSEQ multiplex PCR, while the TCRdb copy is restricted to in-frame clones and leaves out a portion. The sample lists some 75,000 clones, under 85% occurring once. Material for sequencing was blood. The receptors here all came from a person aged 55 to 75 with breast cancer.

This clone has only a few counts. This chain uses TRBV7-9 with TRBJ1-1; tentatively, D is TRBD1 (6 bases). Germline CDR1 and CDR2: SEHNR and FQNEAQ (reference sequence). With 5 bases removed from V and 5 bases from J, the gap between germline ends came to 18 bases. The CDR3 covers 15 residues. This CDR3 is CASSKGQQFETEAFF. The CDR3 DNA reads TGTGCCAGCAGCAAAGGACAGCAATTTGAGACTGAAGCTTTCTTT. The full variable domain, with the rest looked up from reference TRBV7-9 and TRBJ1-1, is DTGVSQNPRHKITKRGQNVTFRCDPISEHNRLYWYRQTLGQGPEFLTYFQNEAQLEKSRLLSDRFSAERPKGSFSTLEIQRTEQGDSAMYLCASSKGQQFETEAFFGQGTRLTVV.

In its sample, this clone was seen once. The chain is built from TRBV27 and TRBJ1-2; TRBD1 agrees at 10 bases. V dropped 6 bases and J dropped 4; count of bases not matched to a gene: 8. The germline gives CDR1 MNHEY, CDR2 SMNVEV (reference sequence). The CDR3 has 15 amino acids. This CDR3 reads CASRPMTGGLYGYTF. The CDR3 DNA sequence: TGTGCCAGCAGGCCGATGACAGGGGGCCTCTATGGCTACACCTTC.

The chain couples TRBV2 to TRBJ1-4; D is unclear. V lost 5 bases and J 7 bases, leaving 11 bases between the germline ends. The CDR3 runs to 13 residues. Germline CDR1 SNHLY, CDR2 FYNNEI. For the CDR3, the DNA is TGTGCCAGCAGTCGAGGGAGAACTGAAAAACTGTTTTTT. The encoded protein is CASSRGRTEKLFF.

This chain connects TRBV5-1 to TRBJ2-1, with TRBD2 as a possible D gene (6 bases). V lost 2 bases to trimming and J lost 7 bases, with 10 bases between them. The CDR3 runs 13 residues. Germline CDR1 is SGHRS and CDR2 is YFSETQ. The CDR3 loop is CASSFGGENEQFF. The DNA of the CDR3 is TGCGCCAGCAGCTTTGGAGGGGAAAATGAGCAGTTCTTC.

CDR3 protein: CASSLADGYEQYF. In DNA form, the CDR3 reads TGCGCCAGCAGCTTGGCCGACGGCTACGAGCAGTACTTC. The chain couples TRBV5-1 to TRBJ2-7; unclear D gene. The length of the CDR3 is 13 residues. CDR1 is SGHRS, CDR2 YFSETQ, per germline. V shed 0 bases and J shed 3 bases, with 7 bases lying between them.

The chain links TRBV5-6 to TRBJ1-2; D gene uncertain. The CDR3 is 17 residues long. Between the trimmed V and J ends, which lost 1 base and 6 bases, there was a span of 22 bases. Germline-derived CDR1 and CDR2 are SGHDT and YYEEEE. CDR3 DNA: TGTGCCAGCAGCTTGTGGCAGATAAGTTGGACGTATAATGGCTACACCTTC. It specifies CASSLWQISWTYNGYTF.

V gene TRBV6-1 combines with J gene TRBJ2-1, with 7 bases lining up with TRBD2. The CDR3 contains 15 residues. The junction had 14 bases not matched to a gene; V was cut back by 7 bases and J by 8 bases. Germline V lookup: CDR1 MNHNS, CDR2 SASEGT. The CDR3 region has the DNA TGTGCCAGCACCCTAAGACTAGCAGCAAGCTATGAGCAGTTCTTC. Translation: CASTLRLAASYEQFF.

This CDR3 is CASSFKARQGAEAFF. The CDR3 bases are TGTGCCAGCAGCTTTAAGGCCCGACAGGGGGCGGAAGCTTTCTTT. V gene TRBV5-4 combines with J gene TRBJ1-1; TRBD1 agrees at 10 bases. V dropped 2 bases and J dropped 8; count of bases not matched to a gene: 9. CDR3 length: 15 residues. The germline V gene has CDR1 SGHNT and CDR2 YYREEE (reference sequence).

This chain connects TRBV2 to TRBJ1-4; D possibly corresponds to TRBD1 (5 bases). V shed 7 bases and J shed 8 bases, with 11 bases lying between them. The germline V gene has CDR1 SNHLY and CDR2 FYNNEI. CDR3 length: 12 amino acids. CDR3 in amino acids: CASNRHGEKLFF. The CDR3 DNA reads TGTGCCAGCAACAGGCATGGGGAAAAACTGTTTTTT.

The J gene is TRBJ2-1, the V gene TRBV27; 9 nucleotides line up with TRBD2. Germline CDR1 reads MNHEY; CDR2 reads SMNVEV (reference sequence). The CDR3 contains 18 residues. Losses at the gene ends were 8 bases for V and 1 base for J; bases not matched to a gene: 15. The chain's CDR3 is CASARELAGWGSYNEQFF. CDR3 DNA sequence: TGTGCCAGCGCGCGGGAACTAGCGGGTTGGGGGTCCTACAATGAGCAGTTCTTC.

This chain joins TRBV28 and TRBJ1-2; TRBD1 matches at 7 bases. The V gene end was trimmed by 10 bases and the J gene end by 4 bases; junction bases not matched to a gene: 18. From germline, CDR1 is MDHEN and CDR2 SYDVKM. This CDR3 has 16 residues. DNA of the CDR3: TGTGCCACGTTTTCAGGGGGGCCAGGTCGTGGCTATGGCTACACCTTC. Protein product: CATFSGGPGRGYGYTF.

The chain has TRBV5-8 and TRBJ2-1; D may be TRBD2 (6 bases). Trimming stripped 4 bases from V and 10 bases from J, with 18 bases between. This CDR3 is 14 amino acids long. Germline CDR1 reads SGHTS; CDR2 reads YDEGEE. CDR3 loop: CASSPGGLPREQFF. As DNA, the CDR3 is TGTGCCAGCAGCCCCGGGGGACTTCCACGGGAGCAGTTCTTC.

CDR3 nucleotides: TGTGCCAGTAGTATCGCTACAGGGCTGGGGGCCTACGAGCAGTACTTC. Protein sequence: CASSIATGLGAYEQYF. The chain employs TRBV19 and TRBJ2-7; possibly TRBD1 for D (6 bases). The CDR3 is 16 residues long. CDR1 is LNHDA and CDR2 is SQIVND in the germline V gene (reference sequence). Trimming left V 3 bases short and J 2 bases short, with 17 bases between.

This chain connects TRBV5-1 to TRBJ2-5; 8 bases are a match to TRBD2. CDR3 length: 16 residues. V shed 3 bases and J 7 bases; nucleotides not matched to a gene: 14. The germline V gene has CDR1 SGHRS and CDR2 YFSETQ. CDR3 DNA: TGCGCCAGCAGCTACGCAGTTGCGGGGGGCCGGGGGACCCAGTACTTC. It codes for CASSYAVAGGRGTQYF.

The chain links TRBV2 to TRBJ2-1, with a tentative D call TRBD2 (6 bases). The V end was cut by 6 bases, the J end by 0 bases, with 9 bases between. Germline CDR1 SNHLY, CDR2 FYNNEI. This CDR3 region has 14 residues. The CDR3 loop reads CASRGDSSYNEQFF. CDR3 in DNA: TGTGCCAGCAGGGGGGACTCCTCCTACAATGAGCAGTTCTTC.

This chain links TRBV5-1 with TRBJ2-2; 11 bases match TRBD1. The V and J ends lost 2 bases and 8 bases, in that order; junction bases with no gene match: 5. This CDR3 region has 15 residues. Looked up from germline, CDR1 is SGHRS and CDR2 is YFSETQ. The CDR3 region is CASSLQDRGHGELFF. Written as DNA, the CDR3 is TGCGCCAGCAGCTTACAGGACAGGGGGCATGGGGAGCTGTTTTTT.

CDR3 sequence (DNA): TGTGCCATCAGTGCTGGGCGGATCTCCTACAATGAGCAGTTCTTC. It translates to CAISAGRISYNEQFF. This chain connects TRBV10-3 to TRBJ2-1; D gene unclear. CDR1 and CDR2 from the germline V gene are ENHRY and SYGVKD. This CDR3 region has 15 residues. V lost 4 bases and J 0 bases, leaving 10 bases between the germline ends.

The chain links TRBV6-6 to TRBJ2-1, with 7 bases matching TRBD2. V lost 6 bases, J lost 8 bases, and 4 bases stayed unmatched. The CDR3 totals 12 residues. Looked up from germline, CDR1 is MNHNY and CDR2 is SVGAGI (reference sequence). CDR3 sequence (DNA): TGTGCCAGCAGCTCGACTAGCCATGAGCAGTTCTTC. This codes for CASSSTSHEQFF.

This clone was recorded a few times. The chain employs TRBV30 and TRBJ1-1, with unresolved D. Germline CDR1 and CDR2: GTSNPN and SVGIG (reference sequence). The CDR3 extends over 13 amino acids. The V and J ends lost 3 bases and 3 bases respectively, with 11 bases between them. DNA for the CDR3: TGTGCCTGGAGCGTAAATCTGTACACTGAAGCTTTCTTT. Translating gives CAWSVNLYTEAFF.

The CDR3 reads CASSEDRENEKLFF. CDR3 nucleotide sequence: TGTGCCAGCAGTGAAGATCGGGAGAATGAAAAACTGTTTTTT. The chain couples TRBV6-1 to TRBJ1-4; D remains unclear. This CDR3 is 14 amino acids long. CDR1 and CDR2 (germline): MNHNS, SASEGT. V lost 1 base and J 5 bases, leaving 8 bases between the germline ends.

The CDR3, as DNA: TGCGCCAGCAGCCAAGATTGGTCGGGCTCCGGGGAGCTGTTTTTT. Amino acids: CASSQDWSGSGELFF. This chain connects TRBV4-1 to TRBJ2-2; D remains ambiguous. The CDR3 runs 15 residues. In germline, CDR1 is MGHRA, CDR2 YSYEKL. The V gene lost 0 bases and the J gene lost 6 bases, with 11 bases spanning the gap.

This sequence joins TRBV6-6 and TRBJ2-1; unclear D gene. This CDR3 comprises 15 residues. CDR1 MNHNY and CDR2 SVGAGI come from the germline V gene (reference sequence). Between the trimmed V and J ends, which lost 2 bases and 3 bases, there was a span of 11 bases. CDR3 DNA sequence: TGTGCCAGCAGTTACCCGGACGGAATCTACAATGAGCAGTTCTTC. Translation gives CASSYPDGIYNEQFF.

CDR3 nucleotide sequence: TGTGCCAGCAGCTCTACAGGGGGGACCTACGAGCAGTACTTC. The encoded protein is CASSSTGGTYEQYF. The chain links TRBV11-2 to TRBJ2-7; 8 bases line up with TRBD1. The CDR3 sequence is 14 residues long. V was clipped by 4 bases and J by 2 bases; unmatched bases: 4. Germline V CDR1 and CDR2: SGHAT, FQNNGV.

The genes are TRBV30 and TRBJ1-1; no reliable D call. Trimming shortened V by 1 base and J by 2 bases, and 11 bases separated the two germline ends. The CDR3 is 14 residues long. Germline CDR1 reads GTSNPN; CDR2 reads SVGIG (reference sequence). CDR3 in amino acids: CAWSGTLTNTEAFF. DNA of the CDR3: TGTGCCTGGAGTGGGACCTTGACAAACACTGAAGCTTTCTTT.

The V gene is TRBV2, the J gene TRBJ2-5; 7 bases fit TRBD1. J lost 5 bases, V lost 5 bases, and 5 bases had no gene match. Germline CDR1 SNHLY, CDR2 FYNNEI. This CDR3 has 13 residues. The CDR3 DNA is TGTGCCAGCAGTCGACAGGGCGTGGAGACCCAGTACTTC. Translating gives CASSRQGVETQYF.

The chain combines TRBV13 with TRBJ2-2, with a tentative D call TRBD2 (5 bases). CDR1 and CDR2 from the germline V gene are PRHDT and FYEKMQ (reference sequence). Trimming took off 5 bases at V and 3 bases at J, with 7 bases between the two ends. The CDR3 contains 13 residues. The CDR3 sequence is CASSGGDTGELFF. Here the CDR3 DNA reads TGTGCCAGCAGCGGAGGAGACACCGGGGAGCTGTTTTTT.

This clone was picked up a small number of times. The rearrangement joins TRBV4-2 to TRBJ2-2; either TRBD1 or TRBD2 may fit D (5 bases each). Germline CDR1 and CDR2: LGHNA and YNFKEQ. The CDR3 consists of 18 residues. Trimming removed 3 bases from V and 3 bases from J, with 20 bases in between. CDR3 amino acids: CASSQGPQLARDTGELFF. DNA of the CDR3: TGTGCCAGCAGCCAGGGACCCCAACTTGCGAGGGACACCGGGGAGCTGTTTTTT.

This clone was seen a handful of times. The rearrangement joins TRBV7-2 to TRBJ2-1; D is unclear. The V and J ends lost 3 bases and 5 bases respectively, with 5 bases between them. This CDR3 is 12 amino acids long. Germline CDR1 and CDR2: SGHTA and FQGNSA. CDR3 bases: TGTGCCAGCAGCTTGGTCGACAATGAGCAGTTCTTC. This translates into CASSLVDNEQFF. Drawing the rest from reference TRBV7-2 and TRBJ2-1, the complete variable domain is GAGVSQSPSNKVTEKGKDVELRCDPISGHTALYWYRQSLGQGLEFLIYFQGNSAPDKSGLPSDRFSAERTGGSVSTLTIQRTQQEDSAVYLCASSLVDNEQFFGPGTRLTVL.

The chain links TRBV13 to TRBJ2-2; D is possibly TRBD1 or TRBD2 (6 bases each). Per the germline V gene, CDR1 is PRHDT and CDR2 is FYEKMQ (reference sequence). The CDR3 has 15 residues. The V gene lost 3 bases and the J gene lost 4 bases, with 12 bases spanning the gap. The CDR3 here is CASSLGGFGTGELFF. The CDR3 DNA is TGTGCCAGCAGCTTGGGGGGCTTCGGCACCGGGGAGCTGTTTTTT.

The chain has TRBV18 and TRBJ2-2; the match to TRBD1 covers 11 bases. Per the germline V gene, CDR1 is KGHSH and CDR2 is LQKENI. The CDR3 covers 15 residues. With V trimmed by 4 bases and J by 5 bases, 3 bases remained unmatched. CDR3 sequence (DNA): TGTGCCAGCTCACGGGACAGGGGGAGGACCGGGGAGCTGTTTTTT. Translation gives CASSRDRGRTGELFF. Using reference TRBV18 and TRBJ2-2 for the parts outside the CDR3, the full variable domain is NAGVMQNPRHLVRRRGQEARLRCSPMKGHSHVYWYRQLPEEGLKFMVYLQKENIIDESGMPKERFSAEFPKEGPSILRIQQVVRGDSAAYFCASSRDRGRTGELFFGEGSRLTVL.

The rearrangement links TRBV7-9 to TRBJ1-1; D uncertain. Between the trimmed V and J ends, which lost 5 bases and 6 bases, there was a span of 7 bases. Germline CDR1 SEHNR, CDR2 FQNEAQ (reference sequence). The CDR3 is 11 residues long. CDR3: CASSTHPEAFF. CDR3 nucleotides: TGTGCCAGCAGCACCCACCCTGAAGCTTTCTTT.